This T cell receptor (beta chain) originates from a study of CD8 T cells in Susac syndrome. RNA was extracted with the RNeasy kit, and a quantity of 0.5 to 1 ug was reverse transcribed using random hexamers. MiXCR, applied by TCRdb to the immunoSEQ multiplex PCR reads, yields one record per CDR3 protein. The data show some 94,000 distinct CDR3 sequences, 90% to 95% seen once. Between the trimmed V and J ends, which lost 3 bases and 4 bases, there was a span of 15 bases. Germline V gene data show CDR1 as SQVTM and CDR2 as ANQGSEA. The CDR3 runs 15 residues. This sequence originates from a human donor with Susac syndrome. This chain uses TRBV29-1 with TRBJ2-2; D is possibly TRBD1 or TRBD2 (5 bases each). The sequencing sample was made of CD4+ T cells from PBMCs. The CDR3 nucleotides read TGCAGCGTTGAGGGGGTTATGGGTTTCACCGGGGAGCTGTTTTTT. Translating it yields CSVEGVMGFTGELFF.